Listed here is a single T cell receptor (beta chain). Its cognate antigen is unknown. TCR beta libraries carry UMIs added by 5'RACE template switching. After re-calling the 5' RACE reads, TCRdb lists one entry per CDR3 protein, DNA absent. This table lists over 250,000 distinct CDR3 sequences. This sample is drawn from a study of T cells expressing NK-cell markers. About the study: Sorted CD3+CD56+NKG2C+, CD3+CD56+NKG2C- and CD3+CD56-NKG2C+ T cells supplied TCR beta repertoires. Points from the study as a whole: Once again these clonotypes came out on top in the CD3+CD56-NKG2C+ fraction of a handful of donors.

Germline V CDR1 and CDR2: DFQATT, SNEGSKA (reference sequence). This CDR3 is 12 amino acids long. The receptor comes from a woman aged 18 to 75 in good health. The chain couples TRBV20-1 to TRBJ1-1. The sequencing sample was made of blood T cells: a sorted CD56 or NKG2C T cell subset, CD4+ or CD8+ T cells, or bulk PBMC T cells (not recorded which). The CDR3 loop is CSARFANTEAFF.